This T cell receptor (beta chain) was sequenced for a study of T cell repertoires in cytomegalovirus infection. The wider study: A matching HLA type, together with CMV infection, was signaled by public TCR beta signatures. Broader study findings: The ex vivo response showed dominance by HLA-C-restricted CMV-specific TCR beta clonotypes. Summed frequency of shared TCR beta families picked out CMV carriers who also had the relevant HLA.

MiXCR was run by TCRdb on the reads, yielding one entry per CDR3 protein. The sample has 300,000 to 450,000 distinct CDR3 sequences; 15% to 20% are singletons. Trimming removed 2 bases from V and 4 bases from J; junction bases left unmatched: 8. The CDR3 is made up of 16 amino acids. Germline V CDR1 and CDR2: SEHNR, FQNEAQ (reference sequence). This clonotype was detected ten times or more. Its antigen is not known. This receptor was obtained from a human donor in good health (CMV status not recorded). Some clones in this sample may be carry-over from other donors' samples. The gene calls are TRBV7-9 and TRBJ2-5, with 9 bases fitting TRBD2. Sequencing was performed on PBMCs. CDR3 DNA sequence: TGTGCCAGCAGCTTAAGGTCGGGACTAGCTGGAGAGACCCAGTACTTC. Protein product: CASSLRSGLAGETQYF.